What follows are 8 T cell receptor beta chains derived from one specimen sequenced in a study of radiation and T cells in renal cell carcinoma. Time point noted: blood 2 weeks post-SBRT. Sample treatment: 15 Gy SBRT to primary tumor, nephrectomy 4 weeks later. Profiled with immunoSEQ multiplex PCR; TCRdb holds only in-frame clones, not every one. Of about 130,000 clones in the sample, 81% are singletons; the top ten hold approximately 2%. Source: blood, taken from a patient whose treatment included radiotherapy and nephrectomy. These receptor sequences come from a woman in her sixties with renal cell carcinoma.

The J gene is TRBJ1-1, the V gene TRBV5-1, with D hard to call. Germline assignment: CDR1 SGHRS and CDR2 YFSETQ. The CDR3 length is 14 residues. V shed 2 bases and J shed 2 bases, with 10 bases lying between them. The DNA for the CDR3 is TGCGCCAGCAGCTTAGGCAGGATAAACACTGAAGCTTTCTTT. Translating it yields CASSLGRINTEAFF.

This clone was observed a single time. The rearrangement uses TRBV10-1 and TRBJ2-5, with a weak D call TRBD1 (5 bases). Trimming left V 8 bases short and J 5 bases short, with 15 bases between. The CDR3 loop spans 13 amino acids. Germline CDR1 and CDR2: WNHNN and SYGVQD (reference sequence). CDR3 region: CASPRQPEETQYF. In DNA form, the CDR3 reads TGCGCCAGCCCTAGACAGCCTGAGGAGACCCAGTACTTC.

V gene TRBV28 combines with J gene TRBJ2-6; tentatively, D is TRBD1 (6 bases). The CDR3 contains 14 residues. Germline V lookup: CDR1 MDHEN, CDR2 SYDVKM. Between the trimmed V and J ends, which lost 8 bases and 2 bases, there was a span of 10 bases. CDR3 region: CASGNRAGANVLTF. CDR3 nucleotide sequence: TGTGCCAGCGGAAACAGGGCTGGGGCCAACGTCCTGACTTTC.

This clone was observed a handful of times. J is TRBJ1-1 and V is TRBV7-3; D unclear. V was cut by 2 bases and J by 4 bases, with 8 bases left in between. The CDR3 consists of 13 residues. Germline lookup yields CDR1 SGHTA and CDR2 FQGTGA. The CDR3 loop reads CASSLGEGTEAFF. CDR3 DNA sequence: TGTGCCAGCAGCTTAGGGGAGGGCACTGAAGCTTTCTTT.

The gene calls are TRBV6-5 and TRBJ1-6; 9 bases line up with TRBD1. The J segment lost 13 bases and the V segment lost 2 bases, leaving 9 bases of the junction unmatched. The germline gives CDR1 MNHEY, CDR2 SVGAGI. The CDR3 is 15 amino acids. The CDR3 loop reads CASSYATGGGFPLHF. The CDR3 DNA reads as TGTGCCAGCAGTTACGCGACAGGGGGGGGCTTCCCCCTCCACTTT.

The chain links TRBV15 to TRBJ2-7, with no clear D. V dropped 1 base and J dropped 2 bases, with 12 bases sitting between them. CDR3 size: 15 residues. CDR1 LNHNV and CDR2 YYDKDF come from the germline V gene (reference sequence). In nucleotides, the CDR3 is TGTGCCACCAGCAGAGGGAACAGTTTAACCTACGAGCAGTACTTC. Its protein product is CATSRGNSLTYEQYF.

J is TRBJ2-7 and V is TRBV19; D gene uncertain. The CDR3 spans 15 residues. Germline V CDR1 and CDR2: LNHDA, SQIVND (reference sequence). V lost 1 base, J lost 2 bases, and 12 bases lay in between. The CDR3 sequence is CASSIARTAAYEQYF. Written as DNA, the CDR3 is TGTGCCAGTAGTATAGCTAGAACAGCCGCCTACGAGCAGTACTTC. Drawing the rest from reference TRBV19 and TRBJ2-7, the complete variable domain is DGGITQSPKYLFRKEGQNVTLSCEQNLNHDAMYWYRQDPGQGLRLIYYSQIVNDFQKGDIAEGYSVSREKKESFPLTVTSAQKNPTAFYLCASSIARTAAYEQYFGPGTRLTVT.

The chain links TRBV28 to TRBJ1-2; no firm D call. The CDR3 is 11 amino acids. The germline V gene encodes CDR1 MDHEN and CDR2 SYDVKM. The V end was cut by 4 bases, the J end by 9 bases, with 9 bases between. The CDR3 DNA is TGTGCCAGCAGTTCGGTCAGGAGCTACACCTTC. The encoded protein is CASSSVRSYTF.